Following are 15 T cell receptor beta chains from one sample sequenced in a study of graft-versus-host responses after intestinal transplantation. The antigens of these receptors remain unknown. TCRdb's copy holds only in-frame clones and misses some; the assay was immunoSEQ multiplex PCR. The table has approximately 90,000 clones, 85% to 95% seen once; the top ten hold roughly 0.4%. Sequencing was performed on unstimulated CD8+ T cells sorted from spleen or lymph node cells, taken before transplant. The source of these receptors is a human donor who was the organ donor for an intestinal transplant.

The gene calls are TRBV7-9 and TRBJ1-2, with 9 bases identical to TRBD1. Germline V gene lookup returns CDR1 SEHNR and CDR2 FQNEAQ (reference sequence). The CDR3 totals 13 residues. Trimming took 5 bases from V and 6 from J; bases not matched to a gene: 4. CDR3 in amino acids: CASSPWTGDGYTF. The CDR3 DNA follows: TGTGCCAGCAGCCCTTGGACAGGGGATGGCTACACCTTC.

The chain links TRBV5-8 to TRBJ1-1; D not resolved. This CDR3 has 16 amino acids. CDR1 and CDR2 (germline): SGHTS, YDEGEE. Trimming took 0 bases from V and 1 from J, leaving 13 bases between them. CDR3 in amino acids: CASSLEFRHPNTEAFF. The CDR3 DNA sequence: TGTGCCAGCAGCTTGGAATTTAGACACCCGAACACTGAAGCTTTCTTT.

The chain combines TRBV7-3 with TRBJ2-1; D unresolved. Looked up from germline, CDR1 is SGHTA and CDR2 is FQGTGA. The CDR3 runs to 13 residues. Trimming left V 5 bases short and J 7 bases short, with 12 bases between. The CDR3 bases are TGTGCCAGCAGCCGCGTAGCTGGGAATGAGCAGTTCTTC. Translating gives CASSRVAGNEQFF.

This sequence joins TRBV13 and TRBJ2-1; the match to TRBD2 covers 9 bases. The CDR3 runs to 15 residues. Germline CDR1 reads PRHDT; CDR2 reads FYEKMQ (reference sequence). Trimming cost V 5 bases and J 8 bases; bases outside gene matches: 10. CDR3 bases: TGTGCCAGCAGCCGCCGGGGCGGGGGGGACGATGAGCAGTTCTTC. Residues: CASSRRGGGDDEQFF. Variable domain in full (rest from reference TRBV13 and TRBJ2-1): AAGVIQSPRHLIKEKRETATLKCYPIPRHDTVYWYQQGPGQDPQFLISFYEKMQSDKGSIPDRFSAQQFSDYHSELNMSSLELGDSALYFCASSRRGGGDDEQFFGPGTRLTVL.

This chain connects TRBV15 to TRBJ2-2, with 11 bases identical to TRBD2. Germline values: CDR1 LNHNV, CDR2 YYDKDF (reference sequence). V lost 5 bases to trimming and J lost 6 bases; unmatched junction nucleotides: 8. The CDR3 is 16 residues long. Here the CDR3 reads CATSPRVAGGPGELFF. CDR3 bases: TGTGCCACCAGCCCGCGAGTAGCGGGGGGGCCCGGGGAGCTGTTTTTT.

This CDR3 reads CASSPPGGSYEQYF. CDR3 bases: TGTGCCAGCAGCCCCCCTGGGGGGTCGTACGAGCAGTACTTC. The chain uses TRBV7-9 and TRBJ2-7, with TRBD2 as a possible D gene (6 bases). Deletions cut 5 bases from V and 4 bases from J, with 15 bases between. The CDR3 is made up of 14 amino acids. CDR1 and CDR2 (germline): SEHNR, FQNEAQ (reference sequence). Using reference TRBV7-9 and TRBJ2-7 for the parts outside the CDR3, the full variable domain is DTGVSQNPRHKITKRGQNVTFRCDPISEHNRLYWYRQTLGQGPEFLTYFQNEAQLEKSRLLSDRFSAERPKGSFSTLEIQRTEQGDSAMYLCASSPPGGSYEQYFGPGTRLTVT.

V is TRBV27 and J is TRBJ2-7; 8 bases are shared with TRBD1. CDR3 length: 14 residues. J was trimmed by 5 bases and V by 5 bases; bases with no gene match: 8. CDR1 and CDR2 (germline): MNHEY, SMNVEV (reference sequence). CDR3 nucleotides: TGTGCCAGCAGTGCCTGGACAGGGTCCCACGAGCAGTACTTC. Its protein product is CASSAWTGSHEQYF.

The CDR3 nucleotides are TGTGCCAGTTTAGAGGGAGCGGACACTGAAGCTTTCTTT. Translated, it gives CASLEGADTEAFF. The J gene is TRBJ1-1, the V gene TRBV19; D uncertain. Trimming cost V 8 bases and J 3 bases, with 13 bases left between them. CDR3 length: 13 residues. Germline V gives CDR1 LNHDA, CDR2 SQIVND (reference sequence).

The gene calls are TRBV7-2 and TRBJ2-5; D remains unclear. The CDR3 spans 12 residues. CDR1 SGHTA and CDR2 FQGNSA come from the germline V gene. V gave up 6 bases and J gave up 5 bases, with 10 bases separating them. CDR3 in DNA: TGTGCCAGCAGGATTCTAACTGAGACCCAGTACTTC. It translates to CASRILTETQYF.

The chain employs TRBV4-1 and TRBJ1-2, with D unclear. The CDR3 extends over 14 amino acids. CDR1 and CDR2 from the germline V gene are MGHRA and YSYEKL. Trimming pared 1 base from V and 4 bases from J, leaving 10 bases between. The CDR3 nucleotides read TGCGCCAGCAGCCAAGTCGCAGGTCCCTATGGCTACACCTTC. Residues: CASSQVAGPYGYTF.

The chain links TRBV7-3 to TRBJ1-6; D possibly corresponds to TRBD1 (5 bases). This CDR3 spans 13 amino acids. V shed 4 bases and J shed 10 bases, with 11 bases lying between them. Germline CDR1 reads SGHTA; CDR2 reads FQGTGA. CDR3 sequence reads: CASSSTARSPLHF. The CDR3 DNA reads as TGTGCCAGCAGCTCGACAGCTAGGTCACCCCTCCACTTT.

The rearrangement links TRBV14 to TRBJ1-1; TRBD1 agrees at 7 bases. This CDR3 has 13 residues. Germline V gene sequence: CDR1 SGHDN, CDR2 FVKESK. J gave up 4 bases and V 3 bases, and 2 bases lay outside the gene matches. The CDR3 DNA reads TGTGCCAGCAGCCAGGGACAGCTCACTGAAGCTTTCTTT. Its protein is CASSQGQLTEAFF. Full variable domain (outside the CDR3, taken from reference TRBV14 and TRBJ1-1): EAGVTQFPSHSVIEKGQTVTLRCDPISGHDNLYWYRRVMGKEIKFLLHFVKESKQDESGMPNNRFLAERTGGTYSTLKVQPAELEDSGVYFCASSQGQLTEAFFGQGTRLTVV.

The chain recombines TRBV9 with TRBJ2-5; a weak D match, TRBD2 (6 bases). Germline V lookup: CDR1 SGDLS, CDR2 YYNGEE. V was trimmed by 4 bases and J by 5 bases, leaving 18 bases between them. The CDR3 has 15 amino acids. CDR3: CASSLTGAQRETQYF. CDR3 nucleotides: TGTGCCAGCAGCCTGACGGGAGCCCAACGGGAGACCCAGTACTTC.

V usage is TRBV19 and J usage is TRBJ2-2; possible D gene TRBD1, 6 bases. CDR1 and CDR2 from the germline V gene are LNHDA and SQIVND (reference sequence). V was clipped by 3 bases and J by 6 bases, with 14 bases between them. The CDR3 is 15 amino acids. The CDR3 loop is CASSMGYRVAGELFF. The CDR3 DNA is TGTGCCAGTAGTATGGGGTACAGGGTGGCCGGGGAGCTGTTTTTT.

V gene TRBV5-1 combines with J gene TRBJ2-5; TRBD2 matches at 10 bases. CDR1 is SGHRS, CDR2 YFSETQ, per germline. Trimming cost V 3 bases and J 6 bases; bases outside gene matches: 8. This CDR3 is built from 15 residues. CDR3 coding DNA: TGCGCCAGCAGCTGGACCTTAGCGGGGGGAAAGACCCAGTACTTC. It codes for CASSWTLAGGKTQYF. The full variable domain, rest sourced from reference TRBV5-1 and TRBJ2-5, is KAGVTQTPRYLIKTRGQQVTLSCSPISGHRSVSWYQQTPGQGLQFLFEYFSETQRNKGNFPGRFSGRQFSNSRSEMNVSTLELGDSALYLCASSWTLAGGKTQYFGPGTRLLVL.